Sequencing of this T cell receptor (beta chain) was carried out in a study of cytomegalovirus exposure and HLA in healthy donors. The study's findings and limits: The classifier reportedly diagnosed cytomegalovirus status with high sensitivity and specificity. In a later analysis, V- and J-gene trimming of beta chains associated with a DCLRE1C missense variant, replicated independently. Reportedly, HLA-A and HLA-B alleles of most subjects were accurately predicted from TCR beta.

V lost 7 bases and J 0 bases, leaving 12 bases between the germline ends. Looked up from germline, CDR1 is MNHEY and CDR2 is SVGAGI. CDR3 length equals 14 residues. This clone has only a few counts. Its target is not known. Amplification used 60 Vbeta primers and 13 Jbeta primers. Repertoires were generated with immunoSEQ multiplex PCR, while TCRdb's copy carries only in-frame clones and drops some. The sample carries about 110,000 clones, about 85% recorded once. This chain connects TRBV6-5 to TRBJ1-1; D is possibly TRBD1 (6 bases). Sample: PBMCs. The receptor was derived from a man under 40 in good health and CMV-seronegative. This CDR3 is CASTWDMMNTEAFF. For the CDR3, the DNA is TGTGCCAGCACCTGGGACATGATGAACACTGAAGCTTTCTTT.